These 20 T cell receptor beta chains were sequenced from one sample in a study of tumor-infiltrating lymphocytes in oesophageal squamous cell carcinoma. TCRdb reprocessed the PCR reads via MiXCR and lists one record per CDR3 protein. The profile shows roughly 20,000 distinct CDR3 sequences, about 38% of them singletons. Material for sequencing was normal esophageal tissue next to the tumor. The receptors come from a male donor with esophageal squamous cell carcinoma.

This sequence joins TRBV10-1 and TRBJ2-7; TRBD1 matches 8 bases. The end of the DNA fits TRBJ2-4 better, so the J call may be wrong. The CDR3 is 15 amino acids. In germline, CDR1 is WNHNN, CDR2 SYGVQD (reference sequence). CDR3 sequence reads: CASSDPSDRGGIQYF. CDR3 coding DNA: TGCGCCAGCAGTGACCCCAGTGACAGGGGAGGCATTCAGTACTTC.

V usage is TRBV7-8 and J usage is TRBJ1-1; D gene ambiguous. The length of the CDR3 is 13 residues. Trimming cost V 6 bases and J 1 base, with 9 bases left between them. Germline V gene sequence: CDR1 SGHVS, CDR2 FQNEAQ. The CDR3 DNA reads as TGTGCCAGCAGTACGGCTCGGAACACTGAAGCTTTCTTT. Translated, it gives CASSTARNTEAFF.

The rearrangement links TRBV12-3 or TRBV12-4 to TRBJ2-2; D is ambiguous. The CDR3 loop spans 12 amino acids. V lost 6 bases, J lost 3 bases, and 5 bases lay in between. The chain's CDR3 is CASSRYTGELFF. CDR3 nucleotides: TGTGCCAGCAGCCGATACACCGGGGAGCTGTTTTTT.

The table lists this clonotype with a few counts. The rearrangement links TRBV6-1 to TRBJ1-6; D is unclear. The J call is in doubt because the DNA end fits TRBJ2-7 better. There are 14 residues in the CDR3. In germline, CDR1 is MNHNS, CDR2 SASEGT. The CDR3 region is CATVSGNPYNEQYF. CDR3 in DNA: TGTGCCACCGTTAGTGGGAACCCCTACAATGAGCAGTACTTC.

This clonotype was seen a handful of times. The chain links TRBV10-2 to TRBJ2-5; possibly TRBD1 or TRBD2 for D (5 bases each). With 2 bases removed from V and 5 bases from J, the gap between germline ends came to 12 bases. There are 14 residues in the CDR3. Germline V gene data show CDR1 as WSHSY and CDR2 as SAAADI. The CDR3 sequence is CASSEIGGVETQYF. The CDR3 nucleotides read TGCGCCAGCAGTGAGATTGGGGGAGTGGAGACCCAGTACTTC.

This clonotype was picked up many times. V usage is TRBV11-3 and J usage is TRBJ2-3; D is possibly TRBD2 (5 bases). CDR3 size: 14 residues. Trimming left V 1 base short and J 4 bases short, with 9 bases between. The germline gives CDR1 SGHNT, CDR2 YENEEA. The DNA for the CDR3 is TGTGCCAGCAGCTTAGTTACTAGTTCAGATACGCAGTATTTT. Translating it yields CASSLVTSSDTQYF. The whole variable domain, remainder taken from reference TRBV11-3 and TRBJ2-3, is EAGVVQSPRYKIIEKKQPVAFWCNPISGHNTLYWYLQNLGQGPELLIRYENEEAVDDSQLPKDRFSAERLKGVDSTLKIQPAELGDSAVYLCASSLVTSSDTQYFGPGTRLTVL.

This chain uses TRBV7-9 with TRBJ1-1; the match to TRBD1 covers 8 bases. This CDR3 region has 14 residues. V lost 3 bases to trimming and J lost 5 bases; unmatched junction nucleotides: 5. Germline V gene sequence: CDR1 SEHNR, CDR2 FQNEAQ (reference sequence). CDR3 amino acids: CASSLDRVGTEAFF. The CDR3 DNA reads as TGTGCCAGCAGCTTGGACAGGGTGGGTACTGAAGCTTTCTTT.

A note on this clonotype: One end of the junction varies from germline; a read error may be responsible. The chain has TRBV7-2 and TRBJ2-4; the match to TRBD1 covers 9 bases. Germline CDR1 is SGHTA and CDR2 is FQGNSA. The CDR3 covers 19 residues. As DNA, the CDR3 is TGTGCCAGCAGTTCGTCTATCTACAGGGGGCTGAAGGATAATTCACCCCTCCACTTC. This translates into CASSSSIYRGLKDNSPLHF.

The chain links TRBV7-8 to TRBJ1-1, with TRBD1 matching 7 bases. The CDR3 is 13 amino acids. Trimming cost V 5 bases and J 8 bases; bases outside gene matches: 8. Germline values: CDR1 SGHVS, CDR2 FQNEAQ. CDR3 DNA: TGTGCCAGCAGCATCAGGGGGGGACAGGAAGCTTTCTTT. Encoded protein: CASSIRGGQEAFF.

This clonotype was detected ten times or more. The chain joins TRBV5-8 to TRBJ2-3; the D gene is possibly TRBD1 (6 bases). The V end was cut by 4 bases, the J end by 2 bases, with 17 bases between. The CDR3 extends over 16 amino acids. Germline CDR1 reads SGHTS; CDR2 reads YDEGEE. CDR3 region: CASSTRTAFITDTQYF. The DNA for the CDR3 is TGTGCCAGCAGCACTCGGACAGCATTTATCACAGATACGCAGTATTTT.

By sample share, this clonotype is medium-sized. V usage is TRBV7-3 and J usage is TRBJ2-2, with TRBD1 identical over 11 bases. V gave up 0 bases and J gave up 5 bases; unmatched junction bases: 5. Germline lookup yields CDR1 SGHTA and CDR2 FQGTGA. The CDR3 extends over 17 amino acids. The CDR3 is CASSLTGQGAYTGELFF. CDR3 nucleotide sequence: TGTGCCAGCAGCTTAACTGGACAGGGGGCATATACCGGGGAGCTGTTTTTT.

This clonotype was counted ten times or more. With a much larger clone just one base away, this may be a read error. The rearrangement joins TRBV7-8 to TRBJ2-7; TRBD2 might be the D (6 bases). Trimming removed 6 bases from V and 7 bases from J, with 19 bases in between. This CDR3 has 14 amino acids. Germline V gives CDR1 SGHVS, CDR2 FQNEAQ. The CDR3 here is CASRLTGADNEQYF. The DNA for the CDR3 is TGTGCCAGCAGACTTACGGGAGCGGACAATGAGCAGTACTTC.

Concerning this clonotype itself: A read error is possible here, since a much larger clone lies one base away. The chain is built from TRBV10-3 and TRBJ2-7; no clear D. Germline V gene data show CDR1 as ENHRY and CDR2 as SYGVKD. The V end was cut by 5 bases, the J end by 7 bases, with 9 bases between. The CDR3 runs to 11 residues. CDR3 residues: CAISMNGEQYF. The CDR3 nucleotides are TGTGCCATCAGTATGAATGGTGAGCAGTACTTC.

This clonotype was recorded a few times. The junction and the germline gene differ at one end; a read error may be behind it. The V gene is TRBV7-2, the J gene TRBJ2-7; tentative D call: TRBD2 (5 bases). CDR3 length: 14 residues. The germline gives CDR1 SGHTA, CDR2 FQGNSA. The CDR3 loop is CASSWTVNTGELYF. Here the CDR3 DNA reads TGTGCCAGCAGCTGGACGGTTAACACCGGGGAGCTGTACTTC. Based on the CDR3 plus reference TRBV7-2 and TRBJ2-7, the full variable domain is GAGVSQSPSNKVTEKGKDVELRCDPISGHTALYWYRQSLGQGLEFLIYFQGNSAPDKSGLPSDRFSAERTGGSVSTLTIQRTQQEDSAVYLCASSWTVNTGELYFGPGTRLTVT.

The chain is built from TRBV19 and TRBJ2-3; TRBD1 aligns across 10 bases. The J call may be wrong; the DNA end is better matched by TRBJ1-1. This CDR3 has 15 amino acids. The germline CDR1 and CDR2 sequences are LNHDA and SQIVND (reference sequence). The CDR3 region has the DNA TGTGCCAGTAGCGACAGGGGGCTGGGGGAGACTGAAGCTTTCTTT. Translating gives CASSDRGLGETEAFF.

Concerning this clonotype itself: The conserved final phenylalanine or tryptophan is absent from the CDR3, which likely points to a read error. The DNA is omitted, as the CDR3 cannot be located on it reliably, and the CDR3 follows TCRdb's listing. The gene calls are TRBV12-3 or TRBV12-4 and TRBJ2-3. The CDR3 has 14 amino acids, counting both end residues. CDR3 protein: CASSLWGYGYTFGS.

Judged by abundance, this clonotype is medium-sized. The chain joins TRBV7-2 to TRBJ2-2; tentatively, D is TRBD1 (6 bases). Between the trimmed V and J ends, which lost 3 bases and 3 bases, there was a span of 11 bases. This CDR3 has 15 amino acids. Looked up from germline, CDR1 is SGHTA and CDR2 is FQGNSA. The CDR3 sequence: CASSFPGADTGELFF. In nucleotides, the CDR3 is TGTGCCAGCAGCTTTCCAGGGGCCGACACCGGGGAGCTGTTTTTT. Full variable domain (outside the CDR3, taken from reference TRBV7-2 and TRBJ2-2): GAGVSQSPSNKVTEKGKDVELRCDPISGHTALYWYRQSLGQGLEFLIYFQGNSAPDKSGLPSDRFSAERTGGSVSTLTIQRTQQEDSAVYLCASSFPGADTGELFFGEGSRLTVL.

At least ten counts were recorded for this clonotype. One base away lies a much larger clone, so this may be a sequencing read error. The CDR3: CASSYTTSSIEQYF. For the CDR3, the DNA is TGTGCCAGCAGTTATACAACTAGCTCTATTGAGCAGTACTTC. The chain has TRBV6-1 and TRBJ2-7; possibly TRBD2 for D (6 bases). CDR1 is MNHNS, CDR2 SASEGT, per germline. V was pared by 5 bases and J by 7 bases, with 18 bases between. The CDR3 covers 14 residues.

By proportion, this clonotype is medium-sized (0.01 to 0.1%). The CDR3 DNA sequence: TGTGCCAGCAGCTCGGGACCGCCCCCCTACAATGAGCAGTTCTTC. This translates into CASSSGPPPYNEQFF. J is TRBJ2-1 and V is TRBV7-3; D may match TRBD1 or TRBD2 (5 bases each). This CDR3 spans 15 amino acids. Trimming left V 4 bases short and J 2 bases short, with 12 bases between. Germline values: CDR1 SGHTA, CDR2 FQGTGA. Supplemented by reference TRBV7-3 and TRBJ2-1, the full variable domain reads GAGVSQTPSNKVTEKGKYVELRCDPISGHTALYWYRQSLGQGPEFLIYFQGTGAADDSGLPNDRFFAVRPEGSVSTLKIQRTERGDSAVYLCASSSGPPPYNEQFFGPGTRLTVL.

Comment on this clonotype: The CDR3 carries no conserved terminal phenylalanine or tryptophan, so it likely arises from a read error. The DNA is left out, because the CDR3 cannot be placed on it with certainty; the CDR3 is given as TCRdb lists it. The chain links TRBV7-3 to TRBJ2-5. The CDR3 is 10 residues long, counting both termini. Germline CDR1 is SGHTA and CDR2 is FQGTGA. This CDR3 is CASSSHQGGT.